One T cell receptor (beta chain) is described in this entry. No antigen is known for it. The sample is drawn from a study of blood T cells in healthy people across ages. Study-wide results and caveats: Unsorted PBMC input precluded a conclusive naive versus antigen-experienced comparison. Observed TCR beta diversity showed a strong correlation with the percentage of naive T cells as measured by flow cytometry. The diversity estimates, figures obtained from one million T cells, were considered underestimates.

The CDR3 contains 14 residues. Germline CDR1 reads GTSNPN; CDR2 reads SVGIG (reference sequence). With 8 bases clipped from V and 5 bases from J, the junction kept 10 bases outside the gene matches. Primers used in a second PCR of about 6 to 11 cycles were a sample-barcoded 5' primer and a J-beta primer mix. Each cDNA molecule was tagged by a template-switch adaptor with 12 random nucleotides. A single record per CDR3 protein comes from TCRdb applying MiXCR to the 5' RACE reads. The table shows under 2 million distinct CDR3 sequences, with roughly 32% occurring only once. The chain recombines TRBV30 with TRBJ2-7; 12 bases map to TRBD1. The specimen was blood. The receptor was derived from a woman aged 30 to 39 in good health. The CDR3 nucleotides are TGTGCCGGGCACCTCGGGACAGGGGGCCACGAGCAGTACTTC. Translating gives CAGHLGTGGHEQYF.